This passage covers 22 T cell receptor beta chains from one sample sequenced in a study of T cells after yellow fever vaccination. TCRdb analysed the 5' RACE reads with MiXCR anew, one entry per CDR3 protein. Of 300,000 or so distinct CDR3 sequences in the sample, 8.7% were seen once. The material was CD4+ T cells sorted from PBMCs, obtained 5 days after the yellow fever booster vaccination. The source of these receptors is a man younger than 30 who received the YFV17D yellow fever vaccine.

Only a few counts were recorded for this clonotype. The chain carries TRBV5-1 and TRBJ1-1, with no clear D. The CDR3 extends over 13 amino acids. CDR1 and CDR2 from the germline V gene are SGHRS and YFSETQ. Trimming pared 6 bases from V and 0 bases from J, leaving 9 bases between. CDR3 residues: CASKEQMNTEAFF. The DNA of the CDR3 is TGCGCCAGCAAGGAACAGATGAACACTGAAGCTTTCTTT.

The chain uses TRBV2 and TRBJ2-5; possibly TRBD1 for D (6 bases). This CDR3 region has 12 residues. Germline assignment: CDR1 SNHLY and CDR2 FYNNEI. The ends were cut back, 6 bases at V and 5 bases at J, with 10 bases in the middle. In nucleotides, the CDR3 is TGTGCCAGCAGAGGGGGTGTGGAGACCCAGTACTTC. This translates into CASRGGVETQYF. The full variable domain, its missing parts supplied by reference TRBV2 and TRBJ2-5, is EPEVTQTPSHQVTQMGQEVILRCVPISNHLYFYWYRQILGQKVEFLVSFYNNEISEKSEIFDDQFSVERPDGSNFTLKIRSTKLEDSAMYFCASRGGVETQYFGPGTRLLVL.

This clonotype turned up a few times. DNA for the CDR3: TGTGCCAGCAGCCTCTGGGACAGTTTCCTATACACTGAAGCTTTCTTT. Its translation: CASSLWDSFLYTEAFF. The V gene is TRBV7-9, the J gene TRBJ1-1; the match to TRBD1 covers 7 bases. This CDR3 region has 16 residues. CDR1 and CDR2 from the germline V gene are SEHNR and FQNEAQ (reference sequence). V lost 5 bases, J lost 3 bases, and 12 bases stayed unmatched. Full variable domain (rest looked up from reference TRBV7-9 and TRBJ1-1): DTGVSQNPRHKITKRGQNVTFRCDPISEHNRLYWYRQTLGQGPEFLTYFQNEAQLEKSRLLSDRFSAERPKGSFSTLEIQRTEQGDSAMYLCASSLWDSFLYTEAFFGQGTRLTVV.

This clonotype was seen repeatedly, ten times or more. V usage is TRBV5-1 and J usage is TRBJ2-1; D is undetermined. Between the trimmed V and J ends, which lost 4 bases and 5 bases, there was a span of 7 bases. The CDR3 totals 12 residues. Germline V gene lookup returns CDR1 SGHRS and CDR2 YFSETQ. CDR3: CASSGGHNEQFF. In nucleotides, the CDR3 is TGCGCCAGCAGCGGCGGACACAATGAGCAGTTCTTC.

This clonotype was counted a few times. The chain uses TRBV6-2 or TRBV6-3 and TRBJ2-1; D remains unclear. V was shortened by 6 bases and J by 0 bases, with 6 bases between the two germline ends. Germline V gene data show CDR1 as MNHEY and CDR2 as SVGEGT. The CDR3 is 13 amino acids. The CDR3 region is CASSRASYNEQFF. Written as DNA, the CDR3 is TGTGCCAGCAGCCGGGCCTCCTACAATGAGCAGTTCTTC.

The chain links TRBV7-2 to TRBJ2-4; possible D gene TRBD1, 5 bases. There are 16 residues in the CDR3. Per germline, CDR1 SGHTA and CDR2 FQGNSA. V was cut by 1 base and J by 3 bases, with 13 bases left in between. The CDR3 reads CASSLGPGIDKNIQYF. As DNA, the CDR3 is TGTGCCAGCAGCTTAGGTCCAGGGATCGACAAAAACATTCAGTACTTC.

The rearrangement uses TRBV19 and TRBJ2-1, with 9 bases identical to TRBD1. Germline CDR1 reads LNHDA; CDR2 reads SQIVND (reference sequence). The V segment lost 9 bases and the J segment 9 bases; nucleotides outside the gene matches: 9. This CDR3 has 13 amino acids. CDR3 nucleotide sequence: TGTGCCAGCCTGACAGGGGGACGGGGTGAGCAGTTCTTC. Amino acid sequence: CASLTGGRGEQFF.

There are a few counts of this clonotype. The rearrangement links TRBV19 to TRBJ2-5; D is uncertain. Trimming removed 0 bases at V and 1 base at J, with 9 bases between. The V gene's germline CDR1 is LNHDA and CDR2 SQIVND (reference sequence). The CDR3 has 15 amino acids. The CDR3 coding sequence is TGTGCCAGTAGTATAGAACACAGAACCCAAGAGACCCAGTACTTC. Protein sequence: CASSIEHRTQETQYF.

This clonotype has just a few counts. The V call is TRBV5-1, the J call TRBJ2-5, with TRBD1 matching 7 bases. The CDR3 length is 15 residues. Trimming cost V 3 bases and J 2 bases; bases outside gene matches: 7. The germline V gene has CDR1 SGHRS and CDR2 YFSETQ. This CDR3 is CASSSLPGQQETQYF. CDR3 DNA sequence: TGCGCCAGCAGCTCCCTACCGGGACAGCAAGAGACCCAGTACTTC.

This clonotype was seen a few times. The chain uses TRBV28 and TRBJ2-3; 9 bases line up with TRBD2. This CDR3 has 18 amino acids. In germline, CDR1 is MDHEN, CDR2 SYDVKM. The trim removed 6 bases at V and 4 bases at J, leaving 17 bases unmatched. The CDR3: CASSPSIGGGAGADTQYF. The CDR3 coding sequence is TGTGCCAGCAGCCCCAGCATTGGCGGGGGGGCCGGGGCAGATACGCAGTATTTT.

The rearrangement uses TRBV4-3 and TRBJ2-3; the match to TRBD1 covers 7 bases. Germline CDR1 reads LGHNA; CDR2 reads YSLEER. The CDR3 totals 13 residues. Unmatched junction bases numbered 3, after V lost 4 bases and J lost 5 bases. This CDR3 is CASSRDRQDTQYF. In nucleotides, the CDR3 is TGCGCCAGCAGCCGGGACAGACAAGATACGCAGTATTTT.

V gene TRBV5-1 combines with J gene TRBJ2-3; 10 nucleotides agree with TRBD2. The germline gives CDR1 SGHRS, CDR2 YFSETQ. The CDR3 is 16 amino acids. Germline trimming cut 4 bases from V and 1 base from J; bases unmatched to any gene: 6. The CDR3 reads CASSPPLAGGTDTQYF. For the CDR3, the DNA is TGCGCCAGCAGCCCCCCCCTAGCGGGGGGCACAGATACGCAGTATTTT.

The V gene is TRBV7-3, the J gene TRBJ2-1; D may correspond to TRBD1 or TRBD2 (7 bases each). The CDR3 is 13 amino acids. The ends were cut back, 6 bases at V and 8 bases at J, with 14 bases in the middle. CDR1 SGHTA and CDR2 FQGTGA come from the germline V gene. The CDR3 is CASRSGGGDEQFF. The CDR3 DNA reads as TGTGCCAGCAGATCAGGGGGGGGAGATGAGCAGTTCTTC.

The J gene is TRBJ2-2, the V gene TRBV29-1; no firm D call. Germline V gene lookup returns CDR1 SQVTM and CDR2 ANQGSEA. The CDR3 runs 14 residues. V was clipped by 1 base and J by 5 bases, with 11 bases between them. The CDR3 DNA is TGCAGCGTTGAAGGACGTCCATCGACCGGGGAGCTGTTTTTT. Translated: CSVEGRPSTGELFF.

The chain joins TRBV5-1 to TRBJ2-1, with D possibly being TRBD1 or TRBD2 (6 bases each). The V end lost 4 bases, the J end lost 5 bases, and 13 bases lay between the germline ends. The V gene's germline CDR1 is SGHRS and CDR2 YFSETQ. The CDR3 contains 14 residues. CDR3 coding DNA: TGCGCCAGCAGCGTCCAGGGGAGGAACAATGAGCAGTTCTTC. Amino acid sequence: CASSVQGRNNEQFF.

This clonotype has more than one count but fewer than ten. The rearrangement links TRBV6-2 or TRBV6-3 to TRBJ2-3; either TRBD1 or TRBD2 may supply D (5 bases each). V lost 2 bases and J 2 bases, leaving 14 bases between the germline ends. Germline V CDR1 and CDR2: MNHEY, SVGEGT. The CDR3 covers 16 residues. The CDR3 reads CASSYPWGTNTDTQYF. In nucleotides, the CDR3 is TGTGCCAGCAGTTACCCCTGGGGGACGAACACAGATACGCAGTATTTT.

The chain combines TRBV4-2 with TRBJ1-2; D may be TRBD1 (5 bases). V lost 2 bases and J 0 bases, leaving 10 bases between the germline ends. CDR3 length: 15 amino acids. Germline V gene lookup returns CDR1 LGHNA and CDR2 YNFKEQ. CDR3 in amino acids: CASSQSGTANYGYTF. The CDR3 DNA sequence: TGTGCCAGCAGCCAATCCGGGACGGCTAACTATGGCTACACCTTC.

The chain joins TRBV20-1 to TRBJ2-3; the match to TRBD2 covers 15 bases. In germline, CDR1 is DFQATT, CDR2 SNEGSKA (reference sequence). The V and J ends lost 1 base and 10 bases, in that order; junction bases with no gene match: 6. This CDR3 region has 15 residues. The CDR3 loop reads CSARGTSGGAWPQYF. The DNA for the CDR3 is TGCAGTGCTAGAGGGACTAGCGGGGGGGCCTGGCCGCAGTATTTT.

This sequence joins TRBV29-1 and TRBJ1-3; D gene unclear. Germline V lookup: CDR1 SQVTM, CDR2 ANQGSEA. Trimming shortened V by 8 bases and J by 2 bases, and 13 bases separated the two germline ends. The CDR3 spans 13 residues. CDR3 sequence: CSMSRGPGNTIYF. The CDR3 nucleotides are TGCAGCATGTCCCGGGGTCCTGGAAACACCATATATTTT.

The chain links TRBV2 to TRBJ2-1, with TRBD2 identical over 7 bases. CDR1 is SNHLY, CDR2 FYNNEI, per germline. The V gene end was trimmed by 5 bases and the J gene end by 6 bases; junction bases not matched to a gene: 10. CDR3 length equals 15 residues. CDR3 in DNA: TGTGCCAGCAGTAAGACTAGCCGGTTCGTCAATGAGCAGTTCTTC. This gives the protein CASSKTSRFVNEQFF.

This clonotype was recorded many times. V and J are TRBV5-1 and TRBJ1-3; D is ambiguous. Germline values: CDR1 SGHRS, CDR2 YFSETQ. V was trimmed by 7 bases and J by 0 bases, leaving 14 bases between them. The CDR3 has 15 residues. CDR3 loop: CASGRTAASGNTIYF. In nucleotides, the CDR3 is TGCGCCAGCGGACGTACAGCCGCCTCTGGAAACACCATATATTTT.

The chain couples TRBV20-1 to TRBJ2-1; D is unclear. Germline-derived CDR1 and CDR2 are DFQATT and SNEGSKA (reference sequence). The CDR3 contains 15 residues. Deletions cut 5 bases from V and 0 bases from J, with 14 bases between. This chain's CDR3 is CSARKSTSSYNEQFF. Here the CDR3 DNA reads TGCAGTGCTCGAAAATCGACGAGCTCCTACAATGAGCAGTTCTTC.